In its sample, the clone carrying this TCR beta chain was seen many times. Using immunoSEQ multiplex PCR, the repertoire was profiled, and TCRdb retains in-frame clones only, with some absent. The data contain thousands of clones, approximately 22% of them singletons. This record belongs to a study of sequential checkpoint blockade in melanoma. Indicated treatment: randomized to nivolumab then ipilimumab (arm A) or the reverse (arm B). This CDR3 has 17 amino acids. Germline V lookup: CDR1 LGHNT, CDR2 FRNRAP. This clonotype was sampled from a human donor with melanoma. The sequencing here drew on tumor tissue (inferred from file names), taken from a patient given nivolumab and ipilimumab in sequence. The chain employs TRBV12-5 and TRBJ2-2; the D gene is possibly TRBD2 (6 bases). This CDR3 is CATKTTHGGPDTGELFF. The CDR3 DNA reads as TGTGCCACCAAAACCACCCACGGGGGTCCGGACACCGGGGAGCTGTTTTTT.